This entry lists 19 T cell receptor beta chains sequenced from one sample in a study of read filtering for tumor transcriptome and immune sequencing. The library was built from roughly 400 ng RNA with molecular barcoded adaptors for alpha/delta and beta/gamma chains. TCRdb processed the reads anew with MiXCR; each CDR3 protein has one entry. This sample has about 61,000 distinct CDR3 sequences, with roughly 18% found just once. The sample consisted of a population of CD138-negative cells sorted from bone marrow. Source of these receptors: a donor at least 40 years old with multiple myeloma.

This clonotype occurred many times. J is TRBJ2-1 and V is TRBV24-1, with 10 bases matching TRBD2. With V trimmed by 6 bases and J by 8 bases, 18 bases remained unmatched. The CDR3 has 18 residues. Germline CDR1 KGHDR, CDR2 SFDVKD. CDR3 in DNA: TGTGCCACCAGTCCGACAGGTGGAACCGGGACTAGCGTCGATGAGCAGTTCTTC. As protein: CATSPTGGTGTSVDEQFF.

With regard to this clonotype: A much more abundant neighbour one base away suggests this may be a read error. The chain is built from TRBV25-1 and TRBJ1-4; 8 bases agree with TRBD1. J was trimmed by 6 bases and V by 2 bases; bases with no gene match: 5. There are 15 residues in the CDR3. The V gene's germline CDR1 is MGHDK and CDR2 SYGVNS. CDR3 region: CASSEVRGPYEKLFF. The CDR3 DNA reads TGTGCCAGCAGTGAAGTCAGGGGGCCTTATGAAAAACTGTTTTTT. Together with reference TRBV25-1 and TRBJ1-4, the CDR3 gives the full variable domain: EADIYQTPRYLVIGTGKKITLECSQTMGHDKMYWYQQDPGMELHLIHYSYGVNSTEKGDLSSESTVSRIRTEHFPLTLESARPSHTSQYLCASSEVRGPYEKLFFGSGTQLSVL.

This clonotype was seen repeatedly, ten times or more. The chain uses TRBV28 and TRBJ1-5, with D hard to call. Germline loops: CDR1 MDHEN, CDR2 SYDVKM. The CDR3 sequence is 13 residues long. The V end lost 6 bases, the J end lost 4 bases, and 10 bases lay between the germline ends. The CDR3 reads CASRKDLNQPQHF. The CDR3 DNA sequence: TGTGCCAGCAGGAAGGACCTGAATCAGCCCCAGCATTTT.

This clonotype came up a few times. This may be a read error, as it is one base from a much larger clone. This rearrangement joins TRBV12-3 or TRBV12-4 to TRBJ2-5; a possible D gene is TRBD2 (5 bases). The V gene lost 6 bases and the J gene lost 7 bases, with 9 bases spanning the gap. CDR3 length: 11 residues. As DNA, the CDR3 is TGTGCCAGCAGGAGAGCGGTGACCCAGTACTTC. Its protein product is CASRRAVTQYF.

This clonotype was observed many times. The V gene is TRBV28, the J gene TRBJ2-3, with 10 bases fitting TRBD1. CDR1 and CDR2 (germline): MDHEN, SYDVKM. Losses at the gene ends were 6 bases for V and 5 bases for J; bases not matched to a gene: 8. There are 15 residues in the CDR3. CDR3: CASRPATGGKDTQYF. The DNA for the CDR3 is TGTGCCAGCAGACCCGCGACAGGGGGCAAAGATACGCAGTATTTT.

In its sample, this clonotype ranks as medium-sized. The rearrangement joins TRBV12-3 or TRBV12-4 to TRBJ2-1; D unclear. The CDR3 consists of 15 residues. Trimming stripped 2 bases from V and 9 bases from J, with 17 bases between. This chain's CDR3 is CASSLMGPSTREQFF. CDR3 nucleotide sequence: TGTGCCAGCAGTTTAATGGGTCCCTCTACCCGTGAGCAGTTCTTC.

This clonotype was observed at least ten times. The V gene is TRBV6-1, the J gene TRBJ2-5; D remains unclear. V was pared by 6 bases and J by 5 bases, with 10 bases between. The V gene's germline CDR1 is MNHNS and CDR2 SASEGT. CDR3 length equals 12 residues. The CDR3 nucleotides read TGTGCCAGCAGGACTGCCTTGGAGACCCAGTACTTC. Translating gives CASRTALETQYF.

This clonotype was counted many times. This chain connects TRBV5-4 to TRBJ2-5, with 7 bases aligning to TRBD2. This CDR3 region has 14 residues. Germline CDR1 and CDR2: SGHNT and YYREEE (reference sequence). Unmatched junction bases numbered 3, after V lost 2 bases and J lost 2 bases. The CDR3 loop reads CASSLRDYQETQYF. Here the CDR3 DNA reads TGTGCCAGCAGCTTACGGGACTATCAAGAGACCCAGTACTTC. Full variable domain (rest looked up from reference TRBV5-4 and TRBJ2-5): ETGVTQSPTHLIKTRGQQVTLRCSSQSGHNTVSWYQQALGQGPQFIFQYYREEENGRGNFPPRFSGLQFPNYSSELNVNALELDDSALYLCASSLRDYQETQYFGPGTRLLVL.

This clonotype was seen repeatedly, ten times or more. The chain carries TRBV5-1 and TRBJ1-1; 7 bases line up with TRBD1. Trimming removed 6 bases from V and 6 bases from J; junction bases left unmatched: 8. CDR1 is SGHRS and CDR2 is YFSETQ in the germline V gene. There are 13 residues in the CDR3. CDR3 in amino acids: CASKGIGTAEAFF. The CDR3 coding sequence is TGCGCCAGCAAGGGAATTGGGACAGCTGAAGCTTTCTTT. Combining the CDR3 with reference TRBV5-1 and TRBJ1-1 gives the whole variable domain KAGVTQTPRYLIKTRGQQVTLSCSPISGHRSVSWYQQTPGQGLQFLFEYFSETQRNKGNFPGRFSGRQFSNSRSEMNVSTLELGDSALYLCASKGIGTAEAFFGQGTRLTVV.

Concerning this clonotype: A far larger clone is one base from this, pointing to a likely read error. This chain joins TRBV6-6 and TRBJ2-7; possible D gene TRBD2, 6 bases. The germline V gene has CDR1 MNHNY and CDR2 SVGAGI (reference sequence). The CDR3 runs 14 residues. For the CDR3, the DNA is TGTGCCAGCAGTACGGAGGGCCCCGGATACGAGCAGCACTTC. Translated, it gives CASSTEGPGYEQHF.

The table lists this clonotype with a few counts. A much larger clone sits a single nucleotide away, making a read error possible. DNA for the CDR3: TGTGCCAGCAGTTTAAGTCAGGCGGCCGCAACCGGGGAGCTGTTTTTT. Residues: CASSLSQAAATGELFF. V and J are TRBV28 and TRBJ2-2, with D uncertain. CDR1 is MDHEN, CDR2 SYDVKM, per germline. The CDR3 runs 16 residues. V lost 2 bases, J lost 5 bases, and 15 bases lay in between.

This clonotype was picked up many times. The J gene is TRBJ2-7, the V gene TRBV5-1, with D tentatively TRBD1 (6 bases). CDR3 length: 14 amino acids. CDR1 and CDR2 (germline): SGHRS, YFSETQ. The V and J ends lost 3 bases and 5 bases respectively, with 15 bases between them. The CDR3 DNA is TGCGCCAGCAGCTCCGGGACATCACTCCACGAGCAGTACTTC. Protein product: CASSSGTSLHEQYF.

This clonotype was counted a few times. This chain connects TRBV6-2 or TRBV6-3 to TRBJ2-3; TRBD2 is a possible D gene (7 bases). With 2 bases removed from V and 4 bases from J, the gap between germline ends came to 16 bases. Germline CDR1 is MNHEY and CDR2 is SVGEGT. The CDR3 runs to 16 residues. The DNA of the CDR3 is TGTGCCAGCAGTTACATCAGCGGGACAAGCGCAGATACGCAGTATTTT. This codes for CASSYISGTSADTQYF.

The genes are TRBV2 and TRBJ2-4; a weak D match, TRBD1 (5 bases). The CDR3 sequence is 13 residues long. The ends were cut back, 3 bases at V and 6 bases at J, with 9 bases in the middle. Germline assignment: CDR1 SNHLY and CDR2 FYNNEI. CDR3: CASSDQGLNIQYF. For the CDR3, the DNA is TGTGCCAGCAGTGATCAGGGTTTAAACATTCAGTACTTC.

This clonotype appeared many times. The chain employs TRBV28 and TRBJ2-1; D ambiguous. The CDR3 spans 16 residues. The ends were cut back, 5 bases at V and 2 bases at J, with 16 bases in the middle. The V gene's germline CDR1 is MDHEN and CDR2 SYDVKM. CDR3 residues: CASSPPVSTTYNEQFF. CDR3 sequence (DNA): TGTGCCAGCAGTCCACCCGTTTCTACGACCTACAATGAGCAGTTCTTC.

Many counts were recorded for this clonotype. The J gene is TRBJ1-5, the V gene TRBV5-1; D unclear. The V and J ends lost 1 base and 5 bases respectively, with 7 bases between them. This CDR3 contains 13 residues. Germline CDR1 and CDR2: SGHRS and YFSETQ. Written as DNA, the CDR3 is TGCGCCAGCAGCTTGAATCCCGATCAGCCCCAGCATTTT. Its translation: CASSLNPDQPQHF.

In regard to this clonotype: A much larger clone differs from this one at a single base, so this may be a read error. The chain combines TRBV4-2 with TRBJ2-5, with 14 bases that match TRBD2. Germline-derived CDR1 and CDR2 are LGHNA and YNFKEQ. This CDR3 is built from 15 residues. Written as DNA, the CDR3 is TGTACCAGCAGCCAGGGACTAGCGGGAGAGGAGACCCAGTACTTC. Translating gives CTSSQGLAGEETQYF.

In this sample, this clonotype turned up many times. The chain recombines TRBV18 with TRBJ2-2; D is ambiguous. The V and J ends lost 1 base and 1 base respectively, with 4 bases between them. The CDR3 sequence is 14 residues long. Germline V gives CDR1 KGHSH, CDR2 LQKENI. Here the CDR3 reads CASSPRENTGELFF. The CDR3 DNA is TGTGCCAGCTCACCACGGGAGAACACCGGGGAGCTGTTTTTT.

Notes on this clonotype: This may arise from a read error, as a much more abundant clone is one base away. The chain couples TRBV7-3 to TRBJ2-6, with D perhaps matching TRBD1 (5 bases). Per germline, CDR1 SGHTA and CDR2 FQGTGA. The CDR3 spans 15 residues. The CDR3 sequence is CASSAQGSGADVLTF. The CDR3, as DNA: TGTGCCAGCAGCGCCCAGGGTTCTGGGGCCGACGTCCTGACTTTC.